This T cell receptor (beta chain) was captured in a study of cytomegalovirus exposure and HLA in healthy donors (dated 2017 in TCRdb). About the study as a whole: A later analysis indicated that the 90 to 150 validation repertoires were generated on the platform also employed for the 700 or so repertoires of the first cohort. To predict cytomegalovirus infection status, the study combined high-throughput TCR immunosequencing, statistical association of individual TCRs with disease status, and machine learning. The aim of the study was to test whether cataloging public T cell receptors could identify signatures of past pathogen exposure. In addition to the first cohort of hundreds of subjects, a separate validation cohort of approximately 110 different subjects was used.

This clone has only one observation. Its antigen is currently not known. Base qualities were left out, and no much larger clone turns up one base away. On the study overall, not on this receptor specifically: A later analysis lacked HLA typing for the validation cohort, so it scored co-occurrence in that cohort across all 120 repertoires. A total of about 180 TCR beta chains were listed by the study as associated with cytomegalovirus. A few of the identified cytomegalovirus-associated TCR beta chains were confirmed in vitro to be specific for cytomegalovirus antigens. While some public TCRs were present in many individuals, most TCR sequences turned up only very rarely across donors. Of the cluster scores, about 94% were above 0 in a later analysis, which found that TCRs clustered in the first cohort also tended to co-occur in the 95 to 150 validation repertoires. Cytomegalovirus status was reported to be diagnosed by the classifier with high specificity and sensitivity in both the original and validation cohorts. The authors suggested that the approach could potentially be extended to other disease states and immunological phenotypes.

The CDR3 goes from the cysteine to the phenylalanine over 17 residues. The entry retains the CDR3 DNA only, 51 bases that are in frame from base 1. Based on the germline V gene, the CDR1 and CDR2 sequences are MDHEN and SYDVKM. Trimming at the junction amounts to 7 bases on V and 0 bases on J, and the germline ends lie 19 bases apart. The library was produced with the immunoSEQ multiplex PCR assay. Per the authors' processing: A statistical classification framework was built to diagnose cytomegalovirus status from the catalog of TCR beta chain sequences. Imported from immuneACCESS, the table was reduced by TCRdb to in-frame sequences with V and J called. These copies leave out some clones; in studies compared against another copy, an unresolved V gene accounts for under half, and the cause of the remainder is not known. That table is the source of V, J and clone size, and D and trimming were worked out from the DNA. In all, the sample holds 110,000 or so clones, and about nine tenths of those were seen once. Clones ranked in the top ten supply roughly 2.2% of the sample.

Separate from the approximately 690-subject first cohort, the validation cohort of 90 to 150 subjects was the group to which the donors belonged. Recombination connected TRBV28 to TRBJ2-1; the best D guess is TRBD1, with 5 bases matching. Sequencing was performed on PBMCs. The origin of this receptor is a woman aged 18 to 35 in good health and CMV-seronegative. CDR3 protein: CASTGQGLSSSYNEQFF. The DNA sequence is as follows: TGTGCCAGCACCGGCCAGGGATTGAGCAGCTCCTACAATGAGCAGTTCTTC.